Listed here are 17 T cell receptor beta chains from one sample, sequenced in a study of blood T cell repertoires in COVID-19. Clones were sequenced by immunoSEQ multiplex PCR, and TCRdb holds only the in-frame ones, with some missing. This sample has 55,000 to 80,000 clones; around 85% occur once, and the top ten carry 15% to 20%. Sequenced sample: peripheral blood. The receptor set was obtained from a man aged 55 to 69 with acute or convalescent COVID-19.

CDR3 region: CASSFSPQSTGGYTF. Written as DNA, the CDR3 is TGTGCCAGCAGTTTTTCCCCTCAAAGTACCGGTGGCTACACCTTC. The genes are TRBV28 and TRBJ1-2; D remains unclear. Germline V gene sequence: CDR1 MDHEN, CDR2 SYDVKM. V was pared by 3 bases and J by 7 bases, with 18 bases between. CDR3 length: 15 residues.

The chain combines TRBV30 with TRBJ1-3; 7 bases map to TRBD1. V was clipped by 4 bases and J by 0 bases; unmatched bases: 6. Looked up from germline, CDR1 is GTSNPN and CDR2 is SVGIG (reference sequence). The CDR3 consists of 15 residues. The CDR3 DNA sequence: TGTGCCTGGAACGACAGGGCTTACTCTGGAAACACCATATATTTT. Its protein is CAWNDRAYSGNTIYF.

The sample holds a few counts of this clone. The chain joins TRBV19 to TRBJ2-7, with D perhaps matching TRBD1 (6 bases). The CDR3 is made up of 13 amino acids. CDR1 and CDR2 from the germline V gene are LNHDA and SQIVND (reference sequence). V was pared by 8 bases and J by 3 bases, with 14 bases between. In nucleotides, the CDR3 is TGTGCCAGTTCCAGGGGCGGTCGCTACGAGCAGTACTTC. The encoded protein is CASSRGGRYEQYF.

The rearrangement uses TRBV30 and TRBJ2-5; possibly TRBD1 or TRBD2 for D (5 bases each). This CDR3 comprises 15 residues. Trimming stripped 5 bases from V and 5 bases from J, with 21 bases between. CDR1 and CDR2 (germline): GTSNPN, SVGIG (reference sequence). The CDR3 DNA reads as TGTGCCTGGGGGGGTTCGGCCCGGAGGTACGAGACCCAGTACTTC. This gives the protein CAWGGSARRYETQYF.

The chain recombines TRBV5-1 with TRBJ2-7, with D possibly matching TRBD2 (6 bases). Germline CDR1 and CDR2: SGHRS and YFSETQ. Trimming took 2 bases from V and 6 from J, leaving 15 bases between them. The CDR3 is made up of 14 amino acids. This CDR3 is CASSFIPGVGEQYF. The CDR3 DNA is TGCGCCAGCAGCTTTATCCCGGGAGTGGGCGAGCAGTACTTC.

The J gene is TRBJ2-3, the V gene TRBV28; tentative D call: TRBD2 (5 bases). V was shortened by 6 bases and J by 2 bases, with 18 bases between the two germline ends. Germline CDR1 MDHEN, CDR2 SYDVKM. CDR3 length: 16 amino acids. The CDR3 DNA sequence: TGTGCCAGCAGCCCGGCGGGCCTCGCTAACACAGATACGCAGTATTTT. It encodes CASSPAGLANTDTQYF.

CDR3 bases: TGCGCCAGCAGTGAGGGGGGGTTCGTAAATCAGCCCCAGCATTTT. The encoded protein is CASSEGGFVNQPQHF. The chain recombines TRBV10-2 with TRBJ1-5, with D perhaps matching TRBD1 (5 bases). V lost 2 bases to trimming and J lost 4 bases, with 12 bases between them. The length of the CDR3 is 15 residues. Looked up from germline, CDR1 is WSHSY and CDR2 is SAAADI.

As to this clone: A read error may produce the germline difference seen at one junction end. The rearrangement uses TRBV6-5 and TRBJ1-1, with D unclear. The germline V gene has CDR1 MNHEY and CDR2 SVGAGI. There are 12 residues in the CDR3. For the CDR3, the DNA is TGTGCCAGCAGTTATCTTAACAGTGAAGCTTTCTTT. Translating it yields CASSYLNSEAFF.

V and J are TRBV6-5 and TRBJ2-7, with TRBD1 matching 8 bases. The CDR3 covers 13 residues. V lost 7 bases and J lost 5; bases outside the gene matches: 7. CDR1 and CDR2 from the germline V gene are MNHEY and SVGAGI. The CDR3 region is CASKFGQGNEQYF. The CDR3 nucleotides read TGTGCCAGCAAATTCGGACAGGGAAACGAGCAGTACTTC.

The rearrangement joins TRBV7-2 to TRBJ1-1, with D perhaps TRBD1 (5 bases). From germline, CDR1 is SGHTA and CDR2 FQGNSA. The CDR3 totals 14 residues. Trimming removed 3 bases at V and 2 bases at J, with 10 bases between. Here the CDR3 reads CASSLEGLNTEAFF. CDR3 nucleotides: TGTGCCAGCAGCTTGGAGGGGCTTAACACTGAAGCTTTCTTT.

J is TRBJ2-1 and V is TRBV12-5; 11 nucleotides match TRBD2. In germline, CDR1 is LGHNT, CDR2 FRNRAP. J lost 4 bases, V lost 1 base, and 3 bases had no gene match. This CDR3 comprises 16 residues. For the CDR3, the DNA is TGTGCTAGTGGTTTGGAGACTAGCGGGACATACAATGAGCAGTTCTTC. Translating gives CASGLETSGTYNEQFF.

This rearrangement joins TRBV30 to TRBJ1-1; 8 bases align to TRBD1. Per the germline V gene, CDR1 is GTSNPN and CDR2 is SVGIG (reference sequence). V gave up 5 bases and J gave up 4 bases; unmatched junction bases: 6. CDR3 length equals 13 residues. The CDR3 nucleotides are TGTGCCTGGGAAAACGACAGGGGCACTGAAGCTTTCTTT. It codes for CAWENDRGTEAFF.

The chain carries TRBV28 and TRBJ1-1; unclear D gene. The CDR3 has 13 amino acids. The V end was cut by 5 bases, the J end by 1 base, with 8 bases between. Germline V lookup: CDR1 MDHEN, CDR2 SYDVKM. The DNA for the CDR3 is TGTGCCAGCAGTCAGACACCGAACACTGAAGCTTTCTTT. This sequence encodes CASSQTPNTEAFF.

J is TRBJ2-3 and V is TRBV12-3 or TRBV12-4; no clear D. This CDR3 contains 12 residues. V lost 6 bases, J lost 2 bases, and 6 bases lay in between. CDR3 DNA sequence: TGTGCCAGCAGCCTCGTCACAGATACGCAGTATTTT. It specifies CASSLVTDTQYF.

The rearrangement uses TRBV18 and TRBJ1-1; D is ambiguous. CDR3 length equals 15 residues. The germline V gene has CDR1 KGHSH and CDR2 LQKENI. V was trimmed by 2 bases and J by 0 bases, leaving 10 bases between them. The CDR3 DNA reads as TGTGCCAGCTCACCAGGCGCGGGCATGAACACTGAAGCTTTCTTT. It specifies CASSPGAGMNTEAFF.

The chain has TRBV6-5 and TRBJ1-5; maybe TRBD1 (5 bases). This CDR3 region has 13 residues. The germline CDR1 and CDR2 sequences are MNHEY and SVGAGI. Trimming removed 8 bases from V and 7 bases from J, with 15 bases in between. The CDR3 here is CASGQGFVQPQHF. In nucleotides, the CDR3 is TGTGCCAGCGGTCAGGGTTTCGTCCAGCCCCAGCATTTT.

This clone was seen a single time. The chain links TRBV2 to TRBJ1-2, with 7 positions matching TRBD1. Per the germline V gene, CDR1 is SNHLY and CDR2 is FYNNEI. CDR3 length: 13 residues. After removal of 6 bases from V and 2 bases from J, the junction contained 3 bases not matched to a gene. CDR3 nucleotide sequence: TGTGCCAGCAGGTTACAGGGGAACTATGGCTACACCTTC. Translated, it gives CASRLQGNYGYTF.